A single sample gave rise to the 13 T cell receptor beta chains below, sequenced in a study of siplizumab effects on memory and regulatory T cells. Clones were sequenced by immunoSEQ multiplex PCR, and TCRdb holds only the in-frame ones, with some missing. The table includes some 100,000 clones, more than 85% detected once. The sequencing sample was made of CD4+ T cells sorted from blood. These receptors were collected from a human donor in good health. Some clones in this sample may be carry-over from other donors' samples.

The rearrangement joins TRBV7-9 to TRBJ2-5; D is perhaps TRBD1 or TRBD2 (5 bases each). Gene TRBJ2-7 matches the end of the DNA better, so the J call may be wrong. The CDR3 loop spans 13 amino acids. Looked up from germline, CDR1 is SEHNR and CDR2 is FQNEAQ (reference sequence). The CDR3 nucleotides are TGTGCCAGCAGCGGGGGAGCTTCCTACGAGCAGTACTTC. Translating gives CASSGGASYEQYF.

In DNA form, the CDR3 reads TGTGCCAGCAGCCAGACTAGCGGGAATGAGCAGTTCTTC. It specifies CASSQTSGNEQFF. V and J are TRBV7-3 and TRBJ2-1; 10 nucleotides match TRBD2. CDR1 is SGHTA and CDR2 is FQGTGA in the germline V gene. The CDR3 is 13 residues long. With V trimmed by 5 bases and J by 7 bases, 2 bases remained unmatched.

The chain employs TRBV5-1 and TRBJ1-4; D not resolved. The CDR3 length is 15 residues. CDR1 is SGHRS, CDR2 YFSETQ, per germline. The ends were cut back, 0 bases at V and 0 bases at J, with 6 bases in the middle. DNA for the CDR3: TGCGCCAGCAGCTTGGCACCAACAACTAATGAAAAACTGTTTTTT. Amino acids: CASSLAPTTNEKLFF.

The V and J genes are TRBV5-1 and TRBJ2-2, with 7 bases matching TRBD2. CDR1 is SGHRS and CDR2 is YFSETQ in the germline V gene. This CDR3 has 14 residues. V lost 5 bases to trimming and J lost 4 bases; unmatched junction nucleotides: 5. CDR3 DNA: TGCGCCAGCAGGGGCGGGAGTTCCACCGGGGAGCTGTTTTTT. It yields the protein CASRGGSSTGELFF.

The chain uses TRBV28 and TRBJ2-2; D perhaps matches TRBD2 (6 bases). This CDR3 is built from 15 residues. Trimming took off 2 bases at V and 5 bases at J, with 12 bases between the two ends. Germline V gene data show CDR1 as MDHEN and CDR2 as SYDVKM. The CDR3 sequence is CASSLRLARTGELFF. CDR3 DNA: TGTGCCAGCAGTTTACGGCTAGCGAGGACCGGGGAGCTGTTTTTT.

CDR3 nucleotide sequence: TGTGCCATCAGTGAGTCGGCTAGCTCCTACAATGAGCAGTTCTTC. This codes for CAISESASSYNEQFF. The chain couples TRBV10-3 to TRBJ2-1; D gene ambiguous. V gave up 0 bases and J gave up 0 bases, with 6 bases separating them. The CDR3 is 15 amino acids. Germline-derived CDR1 and CDR2 are ENHRY and SYGVKD.

The chain couples TRBV5-6 to TRBJ2-1, with 8 positions matching TRBD2. The CDR3 is 13 residues long. V trimming: 4 bases; J trimming: 7 bases; junction bases outside the gene matches: 4. CDR1 and CDR2 (germline): SGHDT, YYEEEE. As DNA, the CDR3 is TGTGCCAGCAGCGGCGGGAGGTGGAATGAGCAGTTCTTC. Amino acids: CASSGGRWNEQFF. The whole variable domain, filled in from reference TRBV5-6 and TRBJ2-1, reads DAGVTQSPTHLIKTRGQQVTLRCSPKSGHDTVSWYQQALGQGPQFIFQYYEEEERQRGNFPDRFSGHQFPNYSSELNVNALLLGDSALYLCASSGGRWNEQFFGPGTRLTVL.

V and J are TRBV5-4 and TRBJ2-3; no reliable D call. Trimming took 3 bases from V and 0 from J, leaving 8 bases between them. Germline V gene data show CDR1 as SGHNT and CDR2 as YYREEE (reference sequence). The CDR3 loop spans 14 amino acids. The CDR3 loop is CASSWSSSTDTQYF. The CDR3 DNA reads as TGTGCCAGCAGCTGGTCGTCTAGCACAGATACGCAGTATTTT.

This chain uses TRBV6-9 with TRBJ2-1, with D possibly being TRBD2 (6 bases). The V end was cut by 7 bases, the J end by 5 bases, with 12 bases between. The CDR3 length is 13 residues. The germline CDR1 and CDR2 sequences are MNHGY and SVAAGI. The CDR3 DNA is TGTGCCAGCACAACGACTAGACACAATGAGCAGTTCTTC. This encodes CASTTTRHNEQFF.

The rearrangement links TRBV4-2 to TRBJ1-5; D perhaps matches TRBD1 (6 bases). The CDR3 has 16 amino acids. Trimming took off 4 bases at V and 2 bases at J, with 15 bases between the two ends. CDR1 LGHNA and CDR2 YNFKEQ come from the germline V gene. This CDR3 reads CASSPRGAQGNQPQHF. In nucleotides, the CDR3 is TGTGCCAGCAGCCCCCGGGGGGCTCAAGGCAATCAGCCCCAGCATTTT.

The gene calls are TRBV7-9 and TRBJ1-1; D unresolved. Germline assignment: CDR1 SEHNR and CDR2 FQNEAQ (reference sequence). The length of the CDR3 is 14 residues. The V gene lost 5 bases and the J gene lost 2 bases, with 12 bases spanning the gap. CDR3 sequence: CASSRSPDNTEAFF. DNA of the CDR3: TGTGCCAGCAGCCGTTCGCCCGATAACACTGAAGCTTTCTTT.

The chain combines TRBV19 with TRBJ2-7, with D possibly matching TRBD2 (6 bases). Germline loops: CDR1 LNHDA, CDR2 SQIVND (reference sequence). V gave up 9 bases and J gave up 3 bases, with 12 bases separating them. This CDR3 is 12 amino acids long. The CDR3 bases are TGTGCCAGCGGGGGACTTAGCTACGAGCAGTACTTC. Translation: CASGGLSYEQYF.

The rearrangement uses TRBV6-5 and TRBJ2-7; 10 nucleotides match TRBD2. V lost 3 bases, J lost 2 bases, and 4 bases stayed unmatched. Germline lookup yields CDR1 MNHEY and CDR2 SVGAGI. The CDR3 is 15 residues long. The CDR3 coding sequence is TGTGCCAGCAGTTATGCCACTAGCGGGACCTACGAGCAGTACTTC. Amino acids: CASSYATSGTYEQYF.